This is a list of T cell receptor beta chains from one sample in a study of T cell responses to AZD1222 COVID-19 vaccine. Measured with immunoSEQ multiplex PCR; TCRdb has only the in-frame clones, and not every one. The data hold fewer than 130,000 clones, with roughly 90% observed a single time. Sequencing used peripheral blood, obtained on day 0 of AZD1222 vaccination. These receptors were obtained from an adult in good health. CDR3s include the opening cysteine and the closing phenylalanine or tryptophan. The D gene is left open where the match is weak. Clone size appears in some rows only: once, few, many, or a class for an expanded clone.

D gene	clone size	J gene	V gene	CDR3 DNA	CDR3 protein
TRBD2	.	TRBJ2-3	TRBV9	TGTGCCAGCAGCGTAGATCCGAGCTGGAGGCTAGCGGACACAGATACGCAGTATTTT	CASSVDPSWRLADTDTQYF
TRBD1	.	TRBJ1-1	TRBV6-2/TRBV6-3	TGTGCCAGCAGTGCGCCGGGACAGGGGAGCACTGAAGCTTTCTTT	CASSAPGQGSTEAFF
TRBD1	.	TRBJ1-1	TRBV19	TGTGCCAGTAGTATAACAGGGGGCACTGAAGCTTTCTTT	CASSITGGTEAFF
.	.	TRBJ2-6	TRBV9	TGTGCCAGCAGCGAGGACCCACATCGCTCTGGGGCCAACGTCCTGACTTTC	CASSEDPHRSGANVLTF
.	.	TRBJ1-5	TRBV5-8	TGTGCCAGCAGCCGGGGACTGCCCAATCAGCCCCAGCATTTT	CASSRGLPNQPQHF
TRBD2	.	TRBJ2-7	TRBV6-1	TGTGCCAGCAGTGAACGAACAGCGGGGGGGCACGAGCAGTACTTC	CASSERTAGGHEQYF
.	once	TRBJ1-3	TRBV14	TGTGCCAGCAGCCAAACACAGCGATCTGGAAACACCATATATTTT	CASSQTQRSGNTIYF
.	.	TRBJ2-7	TRBV7-2	TGTGCCAGCAGCTTATCGGACACCCGCTACGAGCAGTACTTC	CASSLSDTRYEQYF
TRBD2	.	TRBJ2-5	TRBV9	TGTGCCAGCAGCCGAGCCCCTAGCGGGAGAGGGCAAGAGACCCAGTACTTC	CASSRAPSGRGQETQYF
.	.	TRBJ2-2	TRBV6-1	TGTGCCAGCAGTGAAGCCCCCGGGAGAGGAACCGGGGAGCTGTTTTTT	CASSEAPGRGTGELFF
TRBD2	.	TRBJ2-7	TRBV5-4	TGTGCCAGCAGCTTGGGACTAGCGGGAGTATCTGGGTGGTACGAGCAGTACTTC	CASSLGLAGVSGWYEQYF
.	once	TRBJ1-5	TRBV6-5	TGTGCCAGCAGCCTACTCTCAGGGAATCAGCCCCAGCATTTT	CASSLLSGNQPQHF
TRBD2	.	TRBJ2-1	TRBV25-1	TGTGCCAGCAGTGAATCGGGGGGTTCCTACAATGAGCAGTTCTTC	CASSESGGSYNEQFF
.	few	TRBJ2-2	TRBV5-5	TGTGCCAGCAGCTCCCCAGGGTATGGCACCGGGGAGCTGTTTTTT	CASSSPGYGTGELFF
.	.	TRBJ2-3	TRBV7-8	TGTGCCAGCAGCCGCCATAGGAATACGCAGTATTTT	CASSRHRNTQYF
TRBD2	.	TRBJ2-1	TRBV5-1	TGCGCCAGCAGCTTGGGAGCGGGGGAAGGATCCTACAATGAGCAGTTCTTC	CASSLGAGEGSYNEQFF
.	.	TRBJ1-2	TRBV7-9	TGTGCCAGCAGCCCCGACGTTTACTATGGCTACACCTTC	CASSPDVYYGYTF
.	.	TRBJ1-5	TRBV3-1/TRBV3-2	TGTGCCAGCAGCTGGCGGGGGCGCGATCAGCCCCAGCATTTT	CASSWRGRDQPQHF
.	.	TRBJ2-1	TRBV7-3	TGTGCCAGCAGCTTAATGAGGGGGGCCAACGAGCAGTTCTTC	CASSLMRGANEQFF
TRBD1	.	TRBJ1-3	TRBV29-1	TGCAGCGCCTCGGGACAGGCCCGCTCTGGAAACACCATATATTTT	CSASGQARSGNTIYF
TRBD1	.	TRBJ2-1	TRBV18	TGTGCCAGCTCATTGACAGGGGACAATGAGCAGTTCTTC	CASSLTGDNEQFF
.	once	TRBJ1-1	TRBV6-2/TRBV6-3	TGTGCCAGCAGTTATACAAGGGGAGGTGCTGAAGCTTTCTTT	CASSYTRGGAEAFF
TRBD2	.	TRBJ2-2	TRBV11-2	TGTGCCAGCAGCCGGGCGACTAGCGGGATATCGGTCGGGGAGCTGTTTTTT	CASSRATSGISVGELFF
.	.	TRBJ1-5	TRBV12-3/TRBV12-4	TGTGCCAGCAGTTTATCCGGGCCCCAGCATTTT	CASSLSGPQHF
TRBD1	.	TRBJ1-6	TRBV30	TGTGCCTGGAGCCTGACAGGGGAACATTCACCCCTCCACTTT	CAWSLTGEHSPLHF
.	.	TRBJ1-6	TRBV2	TGTGCCAGCAGTGAACAGGGGAAAGGTAATTCACCCCTCCACTTT	CASSEQGKGNSPLHF
.	once	TRBJ1-4	TRBV11-2	TGTGCCAGCAGCTTCCCAGGGGATAATGAAAAACTGTTTTTT	CASSFPGDNEKLFF
.	.	TRBJ2-2	TRBV3-1/TRBV3-2	TGTGCCAGCAGTACGATGGCGAACACCGGGGAGCTGTTTTTT	CASSTMANTGELFF
.	.	TRBJ2-1	TRBV18	TGTGCCAGCTCCTACAGGGACAATGAGCAGTTCTTC	CASSYRDNEQFF
TRBD1	.	TRBJ2-7	TRBV2	TGTGCCAGCAGTTTTGACAGGGCCTCCTACGAGCAGTACTTC	CASSFDRASYEQYF
.	once	TRBJ1-3	TRBV7-8	TGTGCCAGCAGCTTATTTGGGACTTTCTCTGGAAACACCATATATTTT	CASSLFGTFSGNTIYF
TRBD1	few	TRBJ2-7	TRBV5-6	TGTGCCAGCAGGCTAACAGGGGACGAGCAGTACTTC	CASRLTGDEQYF
TRBD2	.	TRBJ2-7	TRBV19	TGTGCCAGTAGTGGTAGCGGGAGGCTCCCTTTCGAGCAGTACTTC	CASSGSGRLPFEQYF
.	.	TRBJ1-4	TRBV25-1	TGTGCCAGCAGTGAAATGGGGGGGGCTGGCGAAAAACTGTTTTTT	CASSEMGGAGEKLFF
.	.	TRBJ1-6	TRBV6-6	TGTGCCAGCACTCCGGCCTTTAGTTCACCCCTCCACTTT	CASTPAFSSPLHF
TRBD2	.	TRBJ2-1	TRBV7-9	TGTGCCAGCGCTTCGGGACTAGCGGGAAACAATGAGCAGTTCTTC	CASASGLAGNNEQFF
.	.	TRBJ1-4	TRBV30	TGTGCCTGGAGTCGGCAGGGGAATGAAAAACTGTTTTTT	CAWSRQGNEKLFF
.	.	TRBJ2-7	TRBV4-2	TGTGCCAGCAGCCAGGGCACCTACGAGCAGTACTTC	CASSQGTYEQYF
TRBD1	.	TRBJ2-7	TRBV30	TGTGCCTGGAGTGTAAGCCAGGGGGACAACGAGCAGTACTTC	CAWSVSQGDNEQYF
.	.	TRBJ1-3	TRBV7-2	TGTGCCAGCAGCTCCTACGGAGGAAACACCATATATTTT	CASSSYGGNTIYF
.	few	TRBJ2-2	TRBV5-6	TGTGCCAGCAGCTCCGGGATTTCCACCGGGGAGCTGTTTTTT	CASSSGISTGELFF
.	.	TRBJ1-2	TRBV27	TGTGCCAGCAGCCTAGGGGGGGGGATCGGAAAAGGCTACACCTTC	CASSLGGGIGKGYTF
TRBD2	.	TRBJ2-1	TRBV19	TGTGCCCCCGAAGGGCTAGCGGGAGAGGGTGAGCAGTTCTTC	CAPEGLAGEGEQFF
.	.	TRBJ2-5	TRBV7-6	TGTGCCAGCAGCGACCTAGGAACCCAGTACTTC	CASSDLGTQYF
.	.	TRBJ1-3	TRBV7-2	TGTGCCAGCAGCTTAGCATGGTCAGGGGCGGGAAACACCATATATTTT	CASSLAWSGAGNTIYF
.	.	TRBJ2-1	TRBV24-1	TGTGCCACCAGTGATTTGAGGACACCCAATGAGCAGTTCTTC	CATSDLRTPNEQFF
TRBD1	.	TRBJ1-1	TRBV12-3/TRBV12-4	TGTGCCAGCACCCTGACAGGGAGCACTGAAGCTTTCTTT	CASTLTGSTEAFF
TRBD2	once	TRBJ2-3	TRBV11-2	TGTGCCAGCAGCTTAGGACTAGCGGGGATGGCAGATACGCAGTATTTT	CASSLGLAGMADTQYF
TRBD1	.	TRBJ1-6	TRBV9	TGTGCCAGCAGCCCCAGGGGGCTATTAGATTCACCCCTCCACTTT	CASSPRGLLDSPLHF
.	.	TRBJ2-3	TRBV3-1/TRBV3-2	TGTGCCAGCAGCCAAGGGGGACTCGGCACAGATACGCAGTATTTT	CASSQGGLGTDTQYF
TRBD1	.	TRBJ1-4	TRBV30	TGTGCCTGGAGTGGGGGCCGGACAGGTAGAGAAAAACTGTTTTTT	CAWSGGRTGREKLFF
.	.	TRBJ2-2	TRBV11-2	TGTGCCAGCAGCTTCATAAAGAGTAACAGGGTAGGGGAGCTGTTTTTT	CASSFIKSNRVGELFF
TRBD1	.	TRBJ1-4	TRBV10-1	TGCGCCAGCAGTGGTAAGTACAGGGGGGACAAAAATGAAAAACTGTTTTTT	CASSGKYRGDKNEKLFF
TRBD2	.	TRBJ2-3	TRBV28	TGTGCCAGCGGACTAGCGCGCACAGATACGCAGTATTTT	CASGLARTDTQYF
TRBD1	.	TRBJ1-2	TRBV27	TGTGCCAGCAGTTTATCCGGGACAGTCTATGGCTACACCTTC	CASSLSGTVYGYTF
.	.	TRBJ1-6	TRBV7-2	TGTGCCAGCAGCCTATCCGGGGAGCGGAATTCACCCCTCCACTTT	CASSLSGERNSPLHF
.	.	TRBJ1-6	TRBV12-2	TGTGCAAGTCGCTTAGCGAGGGTCCAGGGGGCAAATTCACCCCTCCACTTT	CASRLARVQGANSPLHF
.	few	TRBJ2-3	TRBV13	TGTGCCAGCAGCTTAATGGGAGATACGCAGTATTTT	CASSLMGDTQYF
.	.	TRBJ1-1	TRBV12-3/TRBV12-4	TGTGCCAGCAGTTTATCAGGGAACACTGAAGCTTTCTTT	CASSLSGNTEAFF
.	.	TRBJ2-4	TRBV6-2/TRBV6-3	TGTGCCAGCAGTCGGATTGGACAGAACAAAAACATTCAGTACTTC	CASSRIGQNKNIQYF